This TCR beta chain was captured by sequencing in a study of T cell responses to AZD1222 COVID-19 vaccine. General study findings and limits: Females made up more of the donors, who were largely white British, and clonal diversity may have come out too low.

Generated by immunoSEQ multiplex PCR, the TCRdb table keeps only in-frame clones and is missing some. There are some 100,000 clones in the sample; about 90% occur only once, and roughly 3.1% lies in the top ten. On this clone: Its antigen remains unidentified.

The source was peripheral blood, collected 28 days after the second AZD1222 dose. This sequence originates from an adult who received the AZD1222 COVID-19 vaccine.

The CDR3 DNA is TGCAGTGCTAGTCGGGGTGGTGTGGGGTTCGGCAATCAGCCCCAGCATTTT. Translated, it gives CSASRGGVGFGNQPQHF. This chain connects TRBV20-1 to TRBJ1-5; D is uncertain. The CDR3 is 17 amino acids. The ends were cut back, 3 bases at V and 2 bases at J, with 20 bases in the middle. Germline loops: CDR1 DFQATT, CDR2 SNEGSKA (reference sequence).